What follows are 17 T cell receptor beta chains derived from one specimen sequenced in a study of T cell responses to AZD1222 COVID-19 vaccine. Sequencing was performed with immunoSEQ multiplex PCR; in TCRdb, only in-frame clones are kept and a portion is missing. The table includes 80,000 or so clones, roughly 87% detected once. The specimen was peripheral blood, collected on day 0 of MenACWY control vaccination. Receptors originate from an adult in good health.

This clone was detected only once. CDR3 sequence reads: CASSIKLANYNEQFF. CDR3 sequence (DNA): TGTGCCAGTAGTATAAAACTAGCGAACTACAATGAGCAGTTCTTC. V and J are TRBV19 and TRBJ2-1, with 7 bases aligning to TRBD2. CDR1 and CDR2 (germline): LNHDA, SQIVND (reference sequence). The CDR3 spans 15 residues. Trimming at V came to 2 bases and at J to 3 bases, leaving 4 bases not matched to a gene.

The chain is built from TRBV5-5 and TRBJ1-6; no clear D. There are 14 residues in the CDR3. Germline V gene data show CDR1 as SGHKS and CDR2 as YYEKEE (reference sequence). The V end lost 0 bases, the J end lost 6 bases, and 7 bases lay between the germline ends. This CDR3 is CASSLDQVNSPLHF. In DNA, the CDR3 is TGTGCCAGCAGCTTGGATCAGGTTAATTCACCCCTCCACTTT. Full variable domain (rest looked up from reference TRBV5-5 and TRBJ1-6): DAGVTQSPTHLIKTRGQQVTLRCSPISGHKSVSWYQQVLGQGPQFIFQYYEKEERGRGNFPDRFSARQFPNYSSELNVNALLLGDSALYLCASSLDQVNSPLHFGNGTRLTVT.

V gene TRBV18 combines with J gene TRBJ2-7, with D unresolved. Per the germline V gene, CDR1 is KGHSH and CDR2 is LQKENI. The CDR3 contains 13 residues. Deletions cut 2 bases from V and 3 bases from J, with 8 bases between. The CDR3 bases are TGTGCCAGCTCACCAAGCGCAGGCTACGAGCAGTACTTC. Its translation is CASSPSAGYEQYF.

The chain employs TRBV7-2 and TRBJ2-1; D is unclear. V dropped 6 bases and J dropped 2 bases, with 11 bases sitting between them. CDR3 length: 14 amino acids. From germline, CDR1 is SGHTA and CDR2 FQGNSA. This CDR3 reads CASRASPTYNEQFF. In DNA, the CDR3 is TGTGCCAGCAGAGCTTCTCCAACCTACAATGAGCAGTTCTTC.

This chain joins TRBV2 and TRBJ1-3; D is perhaps TRBD1 (5 bases). CDR3 length: 14 amino acids. V lost 4 bases and J lost 3, with 10 bases in between. Germline V gene data show CDR1 as SNHLY and CDR2 as FYNNEI. CDR3 protein: CASSGGHNGNTIYF. DNA of the CDR3: TGTGCCAGCAGTGGAGGACATAATGGAAACACCATATATTTT.

The rearrangement links TRBV6-2 or TRBV6-3 to TRBJ2-5, with 14 bases aligning to TRBD2. Germline V gene data show CDR1 as MNHEY and CDR2 as SVGEGT. This CDR3 is 16 amino acids long. V dropped 4 bases and J dropped 5; count of bases not matched to a gene: 6. CDR3 amino acids: CASSLTSGGASETQYF. CDR3 sequence (DNA): TGTGCCAGCAGTTTGACTAGCGGGGGGGCTTCGGAGACCCAGTACTTC.

The chain employs TRBV6-4 and TRBJ1-2, with D hard to call. This CDR3 is 14 amino acids long. V was shortened by 3 bases and J by 2 bases, with 10 bases between the two germline ends. Germline assignment: CDR1 MRHNA and CDR2 SNTAGT. CDR3 amino acids: CASSERPSNYGYTF. Written as DNA, the CDR3 is TGTGCCAGCAGTGAACGGCCGAGCAACTATGGCTACACCTTC.

This clone was picked up a small number of times. CDR3 sequence reads: CASSLEGSTSSYEQYF. In DNA, the CDR3 is TGTGCCAGCAGCTTGGAAGGATCTACGAGCTCCTACGAGCAGTACTTC. This chain connects TRBV5-4 to TRBJ2-7; the D is unclear. The V gene lost 0 bases and the J gene lost 0 bases, with 13 bases spanning the gap. CDR3 length: 16 residues. CDR1 SGHNT and CDR2 YYREEE come from the germline V gene (reference sequence).

This clone occurred once. This chain connects TRBV7-8 to TRBJ2-7; D possibly matches TRBD1 or TRBD2 (6 bases each). The V gene lost 1 base and the J gene lost 7 bases, with 17 bases spanning the gap. The CDR3 has 15 residues. Germline assignment: CDR1 SGHVS and CDR2 FQNEAQ. The CDR3 region has the DNA TGTGCCAGCAGCTTAGATGCCGGGGGCAGTGGAGAGCAGTACTTC. It is translated as CASSLDAGGSGEQYF.

The chain has TRBV18 and TRBJ2-4, with 7 bases that match TRBD1. The length of the CDR3 is 14 residues. J lost 5 bases, V lost 4 bases, and 5 bases had no gene match. Per germline, CDR1 KGHSH and CDR2 LQKENI. CDR3 loop: CASSQGARENIQYF. The CDR3, as DNA: TGTGCCAGCTCACAGGGGGCACGCGAAAACATTCAGTACTTC.

J is TRBJ1-6 and V is TRBV30; 7 bases agree with TRBD1. CDR3 length equals 13 residues. Germline loops: CDR1 GTSNPN, CDR2 SVGIG (reference sequence). The V and J ends lost 5 bases and 9 bases, in that order; junction bases with no gene match: 7. CDR3 DNA: TGTGCCTGGTGCCAGGGGGTGGGTTCACCCCTCCACTTT. As protein: CAWCQGVGSPLHF.

The gene calls are TRBV7-9 and TRBJ2-2; perhaps D is TRBD1 or TRBD2 (5 bases each). The CDR3 loop spans 14 amino acids. CDR1 is SEHNR, CDR2 FQNEAQ, per germline (reference sequence). V gave up 5 bases and J gave up 6 bases, with 13 bases separating them. CDR3 DNA sequence: TGTGCCAGCAGCCCGAGGAGAGGGGCCGGGGAGCTGTTTTTT. It yields the protein CASSPRRGAGELFF. The full variable domain, rest sourced from reference TRBV7-9 and TRBJ2-2, is DTGVSQNPRHKITKRGQNVTFRCDPISEHNRLYWYRQTLGQGPEFLTYFQNEAQLEKSRLLSDRFSAERPKGSFSTLEIQRTEQGDSAMYLCASSPRRGAGELFFGEGSRLTVL.

The rearrangement joins TRBV24-1 to TRBJ1-4; TRBD1 matches 9 bases. V shed 4 bases and J 5 bases; nucleotides not matched to a gene: 4. CDR3 length equals 15 residues. CDR1 is KGHDR, CDR2 SFDVKD, per germline. The CDR3 DNA sequence: TGTGCCACCAGTGACTCGGGGACAGGGAATGAAAAACTGTTTTTT. Protein product: CATSDSGTGNEKLFF.

The V and J genes are TRBV5-1 and TRBJ2-3; D perhaps matches TRBD1 (5 bases). This CDR3 is 12 amino acids long. Germline lookup yields CDR1 SGHRS and CDR2 YFSETQ. V lost 7 bases, J lost 6 bases, and 12 bases lay in between. The DNA of the CDR3 is TGCGCCAGCCACGACAGCGCGGATACGCAGTATTTT. It translates to CASHDSADTQYF. Full variable domain (missing parts from reference TRBV5-1 and TRBJ2-3): KAGVTQTPRYLIKTRGQQVTLSCSPISGHRSVSWYQQTPGQGLQFLFEYFSETQRNKGNFPGRFSGRQFSNSRSEMNVSTLELGDSALYLCASHDSADTQYFGPGTRLTVL.

The chain combines TRBV18 with TRBJ2-2; 7 nucleotides agree with TRBD1. The trim removed 0 bases at V and 1 base at J, leaving 2 bases unmatched. Germline V lookup: CDR1 KGHSH, CDR2 LQKENI. The CDR3 consists of 16 residues. CDR3 in amino acids: CASSPPNRGNTGELFF. The DNA for the CDR3 is TGTGCCAGCTCACCACCGAACAGGGGGAACACCGGGGAGCTGTTTTTT.

This clone was detected only once. The rearrangement links TRBV4-1 to TRBJ2-7, with TRBD1 identical over 12 bases. In germline, CDR1 is MGHRA, CDR2 YSYEKL. The CDR3 covers 16 residues. Germline trimming cut 3 bases from V and 5 bases from J; bases unmatched to any gene: 8. CDR3 in amino acids: CASSQIGTGGFDEQYF. CDR3 sequence (DNA): TGCGCCAGCAGCCAGATAGGGACAGGGGGCTTCGACGAGCAGTACTTC.

The chain combines TRBV7-2 with TRBJ2-5; 8 bases align to TRBD2. Looked up from germline, CDR1 is SGHTA and CDR2 is FQGNSA. V was clipped by 5 bases and J by 5 bases; unmatched bases: 10. This CDR3 region has 15 residues. The CDR3 here is CASSPSAGVGETQYF. In DNA, the CDR3 is TGTGCCAGCAGCCCATCAGCGGGGGTGGGGGAGACCCAGTACTTC.